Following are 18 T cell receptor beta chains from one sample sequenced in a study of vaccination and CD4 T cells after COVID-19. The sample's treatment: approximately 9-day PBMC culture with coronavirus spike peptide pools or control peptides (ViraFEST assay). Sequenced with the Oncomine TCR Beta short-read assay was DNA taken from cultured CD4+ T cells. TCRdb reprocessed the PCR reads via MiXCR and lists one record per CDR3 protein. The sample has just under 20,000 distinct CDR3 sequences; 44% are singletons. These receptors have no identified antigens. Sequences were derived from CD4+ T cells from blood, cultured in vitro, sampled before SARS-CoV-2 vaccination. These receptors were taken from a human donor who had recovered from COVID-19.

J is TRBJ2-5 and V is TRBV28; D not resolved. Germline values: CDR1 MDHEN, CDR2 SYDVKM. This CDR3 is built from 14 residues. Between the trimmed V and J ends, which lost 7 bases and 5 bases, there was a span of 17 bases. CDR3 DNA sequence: TGTGCCAGCACCGCCTTATGGATAGGGGAGACCCAGTACTTC. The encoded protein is CASTALWIGETQYF.

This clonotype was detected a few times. Written as DNA, the CDR3 is TGTGCCAGTAGCTCCCTAGCGGGGAGCACAGATACGCAGTATTTT. Translated: CASSSLAGSTDTQYF. This chain links TRBV19 with TRBJ2-3; 9 bases are shared with TRBD2. Germline-derived CDR1 and CDR2 are LNHDA and SQIVND (reference sequence). CDR3 length equals 15 residues. The V segment lost 6 bases and the J segment 0 bases; nucleotides outside the gene matches: 4.

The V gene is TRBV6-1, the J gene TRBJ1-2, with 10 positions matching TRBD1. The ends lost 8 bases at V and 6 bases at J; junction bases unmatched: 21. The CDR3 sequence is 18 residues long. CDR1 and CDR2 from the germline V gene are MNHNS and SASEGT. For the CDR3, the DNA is TGTGCCAGCTCCTCGATCCTGGGGACAGGGGCCCCAATGCATGGCTACACCTTC. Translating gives CASSSILGTGAPMHGYTF.

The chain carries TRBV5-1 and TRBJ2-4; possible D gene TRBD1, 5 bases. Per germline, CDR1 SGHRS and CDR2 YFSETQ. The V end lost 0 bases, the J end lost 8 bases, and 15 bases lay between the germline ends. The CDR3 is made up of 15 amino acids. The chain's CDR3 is CASSLDRSRTDIQYF. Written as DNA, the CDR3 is TGCGCCAGCAGCTTGGACAGGTCGCGTACGGACATTCAGTACTTC.

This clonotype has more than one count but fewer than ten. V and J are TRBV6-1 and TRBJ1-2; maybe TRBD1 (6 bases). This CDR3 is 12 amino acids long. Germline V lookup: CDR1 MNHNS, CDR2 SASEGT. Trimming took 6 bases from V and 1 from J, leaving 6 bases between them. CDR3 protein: CASRDSNYGYTF. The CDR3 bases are TGTGCCAGCAGGGACAGTAACTATGGCTACACCTTC.

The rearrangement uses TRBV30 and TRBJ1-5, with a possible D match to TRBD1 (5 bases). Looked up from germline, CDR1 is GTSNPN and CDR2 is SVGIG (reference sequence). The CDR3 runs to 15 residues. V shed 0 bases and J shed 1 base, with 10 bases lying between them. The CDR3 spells CAWSVSAGSNQPQHF. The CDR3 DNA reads TGTGCCTGGAGTGTATCTGCAGGGAGCAATCAGCCCCAGCATTTT. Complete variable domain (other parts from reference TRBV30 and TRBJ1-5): SQTIHQWPATLVQPVGSPLSLECTVEGTSNPNLYWYRQAAGRGLQLLFYSVGIGQISSEVPQNLSASRPQDRQFILSSKKLLLSDSGFYLCAWSVSAGSNQPQHFGDGTRLSIL.

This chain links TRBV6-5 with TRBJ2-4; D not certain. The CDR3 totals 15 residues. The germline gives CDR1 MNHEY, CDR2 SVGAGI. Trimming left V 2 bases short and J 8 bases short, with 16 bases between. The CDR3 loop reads CASSYTGASTHIQYF. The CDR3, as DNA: TGTGCCAGCAGTTACACGGGCGCCTCCACCCACATTCAGTACTTC.

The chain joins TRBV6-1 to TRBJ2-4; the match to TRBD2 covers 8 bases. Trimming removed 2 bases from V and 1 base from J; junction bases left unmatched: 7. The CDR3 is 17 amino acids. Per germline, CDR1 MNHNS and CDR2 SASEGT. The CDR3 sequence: CASSETSGRFAKNIQYF. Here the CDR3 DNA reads TGTGCCAGCAGTGAAACCAGCGGGAGATTCGCCAAAAACATTCAGTACTTC.

The CDR3 DNA sequence: TGCAGTGCTCTCAGGGGTGAAAAACTGTTTTTT. Protein: CSALRGEKLFF. The chain employs TRBV20-1 and TRBJ1-4, with D maybe TRBD1 (6 bases). The germline V gene has CDR1 DFQATT and CDR2 SNEGSKA (reference sequence). V shed 5 bases and J shed 7 bases, with 8 bases lying between them. The CDR3 covers 11 residues.

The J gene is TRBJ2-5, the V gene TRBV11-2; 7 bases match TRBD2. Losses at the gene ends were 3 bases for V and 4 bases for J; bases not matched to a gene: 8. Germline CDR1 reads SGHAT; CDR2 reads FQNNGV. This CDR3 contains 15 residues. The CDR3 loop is CASSFQGSGGETQYF. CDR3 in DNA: TGTGCCAGCAGCTTCCAGGGTTCGGGGGGAGAGACCCAGTACTTC.

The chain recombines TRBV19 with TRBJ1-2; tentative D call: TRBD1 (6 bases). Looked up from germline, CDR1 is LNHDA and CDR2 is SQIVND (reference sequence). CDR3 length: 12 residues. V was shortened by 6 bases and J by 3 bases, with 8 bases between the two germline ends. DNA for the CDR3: TGTGCCAGTAGAGGGGGGTACTATGGCTACACCTTC. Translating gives CASRGGYYGYTF.

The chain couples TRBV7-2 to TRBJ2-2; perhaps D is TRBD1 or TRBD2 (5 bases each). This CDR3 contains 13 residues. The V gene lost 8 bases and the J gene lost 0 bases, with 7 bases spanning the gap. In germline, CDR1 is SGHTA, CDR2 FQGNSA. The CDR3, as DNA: TGTGCCAGCTTGGGACCGAACACCGGGGAGCTGTTTTTT. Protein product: CASLGPNTGELFF.

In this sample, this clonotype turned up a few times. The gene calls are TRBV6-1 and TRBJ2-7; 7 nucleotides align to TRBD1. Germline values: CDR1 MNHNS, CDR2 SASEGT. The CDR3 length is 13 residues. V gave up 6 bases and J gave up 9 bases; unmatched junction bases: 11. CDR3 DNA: TGTGCCAGCAGACCAACGACCGGACAGGCGCAGTACTTC. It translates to CASRPTTGQAQYF.

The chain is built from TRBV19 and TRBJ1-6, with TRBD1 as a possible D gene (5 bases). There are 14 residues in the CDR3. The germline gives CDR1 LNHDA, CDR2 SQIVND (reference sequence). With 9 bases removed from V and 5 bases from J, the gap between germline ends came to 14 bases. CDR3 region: CASSFRGNNSPLHF. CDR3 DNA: TGTGCCAGCAGCTTCCGGGGGAATAATTCACCCCTCCACTTT.

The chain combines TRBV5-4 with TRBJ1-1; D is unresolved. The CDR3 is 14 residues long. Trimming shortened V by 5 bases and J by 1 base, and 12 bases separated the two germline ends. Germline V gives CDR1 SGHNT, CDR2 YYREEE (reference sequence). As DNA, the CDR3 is TGTGCCAGCAGTCACGGACGGGAGAACACTGAAGCTTTCTTT. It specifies CASSHGRENTEAFF.

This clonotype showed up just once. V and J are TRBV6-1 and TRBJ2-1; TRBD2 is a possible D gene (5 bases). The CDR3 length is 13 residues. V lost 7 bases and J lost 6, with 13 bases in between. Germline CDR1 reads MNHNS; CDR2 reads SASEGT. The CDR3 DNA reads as TGTGCCAGCACCTCCCCGGGGAGCAATGAGCAGTTCTTC. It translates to CASTSPGSNEQFF.

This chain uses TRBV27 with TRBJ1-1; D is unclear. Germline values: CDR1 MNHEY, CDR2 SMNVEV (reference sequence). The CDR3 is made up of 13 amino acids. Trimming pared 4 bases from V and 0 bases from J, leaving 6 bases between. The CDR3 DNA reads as TGTGCCAGCAGTTACAGCCTGAACACTGAAGCTTTCTTT. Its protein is CASSYSLNTEAFF.

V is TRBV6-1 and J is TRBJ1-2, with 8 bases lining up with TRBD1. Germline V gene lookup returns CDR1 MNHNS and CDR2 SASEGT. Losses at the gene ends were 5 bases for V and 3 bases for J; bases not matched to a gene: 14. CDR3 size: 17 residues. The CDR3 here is CASSRTFGQGSHYGYTF. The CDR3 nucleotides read TGTGCCAGCAGTAGGACCTTTGGACAGGGATCGCACTATGGCTACACCTTC.